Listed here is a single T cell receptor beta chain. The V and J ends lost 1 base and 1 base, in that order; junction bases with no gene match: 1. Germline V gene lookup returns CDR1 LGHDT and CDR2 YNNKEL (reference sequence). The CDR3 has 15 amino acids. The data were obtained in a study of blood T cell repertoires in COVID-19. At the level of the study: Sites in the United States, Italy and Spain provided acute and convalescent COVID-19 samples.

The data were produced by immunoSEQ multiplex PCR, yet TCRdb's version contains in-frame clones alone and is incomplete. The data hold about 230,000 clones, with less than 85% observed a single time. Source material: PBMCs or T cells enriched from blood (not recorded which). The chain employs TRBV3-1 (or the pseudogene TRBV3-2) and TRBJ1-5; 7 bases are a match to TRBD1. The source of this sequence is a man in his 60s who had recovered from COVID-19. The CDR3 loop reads CASSQGDRSNQPQHF. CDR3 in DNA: TGTGCCAGCAGCCAAGGGGACAGAAGCAATCAGCCCCAGCATTTT.